This TCR beta chain was recorded in a study of T cells in localized non-small cell lung cancer. Notes on this clone: Its antigen is not identified.

Points from the study as a whole: Of the tissues analyzed, uninvolved adjacent lung showed maximal T cell clonality, greater than tumor. Owing to sequencing of a solitary tumor region, heterogeneity cannot be discounted. Longer overall survival was seen with higher T cell density measured in blood. When the top 100 tumor clones were examined, a median about 60 of them also appeared in the adjacent lung, which was paired and uninvolved.

Libraries were prepared by immunoSEQ multiplex PCR; TCRdb keeps only in-frame clonotypes and omits some of them. The sample comprises 55,000 or so clones, about three quarters of which are singletons, and around 4.5% rests with the top ten. The CDR3 spans 16 residues. V lost 5 bases to trimming and J lost 0 bases, with 17 bases between them. CDR1 GTSNPN and CDR2 SVGIG come from the germline V gene (reference sequence). This TCR derives from a woman aged 35 to 70 with stage II lung adenocarcinoma. The chain links TRBV30 to TRBJ1-3; D gene uncertain. Sequencing used PBMCs, obtained before any cancer treatment. This CDR3 is CAWAPGLVLSGNTIYF. The CDR3, as DNA: TGTGCCTGGGCCCCTGGGCTGGTCCTCTCTGGAAACACCATATATTTT.